Listed below are T cell receptor beta chains from one sample, sequenced in a study of blood T cell repertoires in COVID-19. Sequenced by immunoSEQ multiplex PCR; TCRdb stores in-frame clones only, minus some. Among roughly 80,000 clones listed, 84% were seen once. The sequenced material came from peripheral blood. The receptors stem from a human donor in a cohort sampled during active COVID-19. Both conserved end residues are part of each CDR3. D genes are given only for firm matches. A row's size may be missing; if present it is once, few, many or a size class.

D,J,size,V,CDR3,DNA
TRBD1,TRBJ1-4,few,TRBV4-2,CASSQGTDRVAEKLFF,TGTGCCAGCAGCCAAGGAACGGACAGGGTGGCGGAAAAACTGTTTTTT
NA,TRBJ2-3,NA,TRBV12-3/TRBV12-4,CASVGVGSTQYF,TGTGCCAGCGTCGGGGTGGGGAGTACGCAGTATTTT
TRBD2,TRBJ2-7,NA,TRBV19,CASERTSGDYEQYF,TGTGCCTCGGAAAGGACTAGCGGGGACTACGAGCAGTACTTC
NA,TRBJ1-1,NA,TRBV28,CASSAYQGFVTEAFF,TGTGCCAGCAGTGCATACCAGGGGTTTGTCACTGAAGCTTTCTTT
NA,TRBJ2-7,once,TRBV9,CASSVQGGYEQYF,TGTGCCAGCAGCGTCCAGGGTGGGTACGAGCAGTACTTC
NA,TRBJ1-1,NA,TRBV5-1,CASSVQGFPEAFF,TGCGCCAGCAGTGTTCAGGGGTTCCCTGAAGCTTTCTTT
NA,TRBJ1-1,NA,TRBV7-9,CASSWGQSNTEAFF,TGTGCCAGCAGCTGGGGGCAGTCGAACACTGAAGCTTTCTTT
TRBD2,TRBJ2-1,NA,TRBV14,CASSQGTSGGVIGSEQFF,TGTGCCAGCAGCCAAGGGACTAGCGGGGGAGTTATAGGTAGTGAGCAGTTCTTC
NA,TRBJ1-1,NA,TRBV24-1,CATSVTGTEAFF,TGTGCCACCAGTGTGACAGGCACTGAAGCTTTCTTT
TRBD2,TRBJ2-3,NA,TRBV20-1,CSASVASGAKDTQYF,TGCAGTGCTAGTGTCGCTAGCGGCGCGAAAGATACGCAGTATTTT
NA,TRBJ1-2,NA,TRBV5-4,CASSAARDINYGYTF,TGTGCCAGCAGCGCGGCCCGGGACATTAACTATGGCTACACCTTC
TRBD1,TRBJ1-4,NA,TRBV5-8,CASRRTGGTEKLFF,TGTGCCAGCAGACGAACAGGGGGAACTGAAAAACTGTTTTTT
NA,TRBJ2-3,NA,TRBV5-1,CASSLARTATDTQYF,TGCGCCAGCAGCTTGGCCAGAACCGCCACAGATACGCAGTATTTT
NA,TRBJ1-2,NA,TRBV16,CASSQYRGNYGYTF,TGTGCCAGCAGCCAATATAGGGGGAACTATGGCTACACCTTC
NA,TRBJ2-3,NA,TRBV5-4,CASSFQDTDTQYF,TGTGCCAGCAGCTTCCAGGACACAGATACGCAGTATTTT
TRBD1,TRBJ2-2,few,TRBV6-5,CASSTGQGTGELFF,TGTGCCAGCAGTACGGGACAGGGAACCGGGGAGCTGTTTTTT
NA,TRBJ2-5,few,TRBV21-1,CASSKIWLAVEETQYF,TGTGCCAGCAGCAAGATATGGCTAGCGGTAGAAGAGACCCAGTACTTC
NA,TRBJ1-2,NA,TRBV28,CASSPPRDKGTQYYGYTF,TGTGCCAGCAGCCCGCCCCGGGACAAAGGAACTCAGTACTATGGCTACACCTTC
NA,TRBJ2-7,once,TRBV19,CASSAGVYEQYF,TGTGCCAGTTCGGCAGGGGTCTACGAGCAGTACTTC
TRBD1,TRBJ2-7,NA,TRBV19,CASSGGQFSEQYF,TGTGCCAGTAGTGGGGGACAGTTCTCCGAGCAGTACTTC
TRBD2,TRBJ2-3,NA,TRBV6-1,CASSDWRGGTDTQYF,TGTGCCAGCAGTGATTGGCGGGGGGGTACAGATACGCAGTATTTT
TRBD2,TRBJ2-3,once,TRBV28,CASGSGARLTDTQYF,TGTGCCAGCGGGAGCGGGGCCAGGCTCACAGATACGCAGTATTTT